This T cell receptor beta chain was captured in a study of blood T cell repertoires in COVID-19. With V trimmed by 0 bases and J by 4 bases, 1 base remained unmatched. This CDR3 spans 14 amino acids. Germline CDR1 and CDR2: LNHNV and YYDKDF (reference sequence). Profiling relied on immunoSEQ multiplex PCR, and the TCRdb table lists in-frame clones only, not all of them. The table shows approximately 300,000 clones, with 92% occurring only once. The J gene is TRBJ2-5, the V gene TRBV15, with 8 bases fitting TRBD2. The material sequenced was PBMCs or T cells enriched from blood (not recorded which). The sequence was collected from a young woman who had recovered from COVID-19. CDR3 in DNA: TGTGCCACCAGCAGAGATACTAGCGGAGAGACCCAGTACTTC. It encodes CATSRDTSGETQYF.